The clone carrying this T cell receptor beta chain was observed many times. CDR1 is SGHTA, CDR2 FQGNSA, per germline. The CDR3 spans 14 residues. The ends were cut back, 2 bases at V and 3 bases at J, with 11 bases in the middle. TCRdb reprocessed the 5' RACE reads with MiXCR, giving one entry per CDR3 protein. Of 350,000 to 450,000 distinct CDR3 sequences in the sample, roughly 6.2% were seen once. This entry is derived from a study of T cells after yellow fever vaccination. The sample was PBMCs, taken 5 days after the yellow fever booster vaccination. The chain couples TRBV7-2 to TRBJ2-7; TRBD1 might be the D (5 bases). This TCR was recovered from a man younger than 40 who received the YFV17D yellow fever vaccine. The CDR3 DNA reads as TGTGCCAGCAGCTTACAGGGATCGAGCTACGAGCAGTACTTC. Translated, it gives CASSLQGSSYEQYF.